Detailed here is one T cell receptor (beta chain). The antigen is not known. This record comes from a study of stem cell transplantation in POMP-related autoinflammatory disease. Study at large: Impaired MHC class I-dependent CD8+ differentiation was hypothesized from defective thymoproteasomes. Study outcomes and limitations: In PRAID patients, the number of distinct TRB V-J gene pairings was restricted.

Sequencing used immunoSEQ multiplex PCR; TCRdb keeps in-frame clones, though not all of them. The sample lists some 3,000 clones, about 90% occurring once. Prominent immunodeficiency with autoinflammation defined PRAID. CDR1 is MNHNY, CDR2 SVGAGI, per germline (reference sequence). V lost 8 bases and J 0 bases, leaving 14 bases between the germline ends. The CDR3 covers 14 residues. The source material was CD4+ follicular helper T cells (Tfh) from PBMCs, sampled after stem cell transplantation. This rearrangement joins TRBV6-6 to TRBJ2-7; no reliable D call. The TCR was taken from a human patient with POMP-related autoinflammation and immune dysregulation (PRAID). Part of the T cell pool may stem from the graft donor. The CDR3 loop is CASRAAPSSYEQYF. The CDR3 DNA reads TGTGCCAGCCGGGCCGCTCCTAGCTCCTACGAGCAGTACTTC.